This T cell receptor (beta chain) appears in the sequencing data of a study of blood T cell repertoires in COVID-19. Study as a whole: The study drew acute and convalescent COVID-19 samples from the United States, Italy and Spain. In each case, the material was cDNA or gDNA derived from T cells, B-cell-depleted T cells, or PBMCs.

The assay was immunoSEQ multiplex PCR, and TCRdb's table has in-frame clones only and misses some. The profile shows nearly 50,000 clones, around 86% of them singletons. The V gene's germline CDR1 is MNHEY and CDR2 SVGAGI. The CDR3 contains 14 residues. The germline V and J ends were trimmed by 6 bases and 1 base, with 10 bases remaining between them. Sequencing was performed on peripheral blood. This rearrangement joins TRBV6-5 to TRBJ1-5; possibly TRBD1 for D (5 bases). The source is a woman of 80 years or more with COVID-19, enrolled during active disease. CDR3 loop: CASRGGWSNQPQHF. The CDR3 DNA is TGTGCCAGCAGGGGGGGATGGAGCAATCAGCCCCAGCATTTT.